Sequencing of this T cell receptor (beta chain) was carried out in a study of CD8+ T cells in alopecia areata (dated by TCRdb to the late 2010s). About the study as a whole: The treated patients took part in an open-label pilot trial in which moderate-to-severe alopecia areata was treated with oral tofacitinib at 5 to 10 mg twice daily. Tofacitinib was given for 6 to 18 months, followed by 6 months of follow-up off drug to assess delayed response and recurrence. Disease severity in treated patients was measured with the SALT score, which quantifies the percentage of affected scalp surface area. High-throughput TCRbeta sequencing was used to examine T cell clonal expansion in alopecia areata in both the C3H/HeJ mouse model and human patients. Human TCRbeta sequencing covered scalp tissue and sorted CD4+ and CD8+ peripheral blood T cells from patchy and totalis/universalis alopecia areata patients and healthy controls. Biopsies were taken from tofacitinib-treated patients at baseline and at 4 and 24 weeks of treatment, and a later scalp biopsy was taken in several of the tofacitinib-treated patients. Scalp clonality was compared across normal scalp (n=4), patchy alopecia areata scalp (n=8), and alopecia totalis/universalis scalp (n=8). The RNA source kit depended on sample type: the PAXgene miRNA kit for fixed scalp, the miRNeasy kit for PBMCs, and the RNeasy kit for mouse skin. TCRbeta CDR3 regions were amplified by immunoSEQ multiplex PCR with 35 Vbeta forward and 13 Jbeta reverse primers.

The study at large found these results: Shared TCR sequences between patients were less evident than in mice, which may be partly attributable to HLA diversity in the patient population. The treated cohort was small, with a single nonresponder, so links between baseline CD8+ expansion and response need larger studies. Tofacitinib significantly decreased scalp clonality and the number of expanded CD8+ clones among the top 100 scalp clones. During tofacitinib treatment, many expanded lesional clones stuck around in both scalp and blood, and this persistence may partly explain why relapse happens after treatment is stopped. Unlike mouse skin, where gammadelta T cells dominate, normal human skin contains resident alphabeta T cells that get sequenced too, which complicates analysis of the scalp TCR repertoire. Lesional scalp, especially in alopecia totalis/universalis, showed higher clonality and more expanded CD8+ clones than normal scalp, suggesting antigenic drive.

Interpreted using the paper, the time point label stands for: roughly 26 weeks on oral tofacitinib. Taken with the paper, the label for treatment or condition translates to: oral pan-JAK inhibitor, 5-10 mg twice daily. Lesional scalp punch biopsies and peripheral blood were collected from alopecia areata patients. After PBMCs were isolated by density centrifugation and stained for CD3, CD4 and CD8, a FACSAria was used to sort CD4+ and CD8+ T cells. Library method: the immunoSEQ multiplex PCR assay. RNA was extracted from all samples and reverse transcribed into cDNA as template for TCR sequencing. First-strand cDNA was synthesized using SuperScript III with a 2:1 mix of oligo-dT and random hexamers. A synthetic immune receptor repertoire was used to assess amplification bias, and residual bias was removed computationally. The authors' analysis ran thus. Raw reads were preprocessed to remove errors, and CDR3 was defined according to IMGT conventions as the region from the conserved cysteine to phenylalanine. To get clonality, Shannon entropy was normalized by log2 of the number of productive unique TCRs and the result was subtracted from 1. Whether scalp clones were CD4 or CD8 was inferred by matching scalp TCRbeta sequences against CD4 and CD8 repertoires sorted from blood. The table was pulled from immuneACCESS by TCRdb, which kept in-frame rearrangements only. Such tables lose some clones; where checked, under half of the loss comes from unresolved V genes, and the rest has no known cause. V and J calls and clone size follow that table, whereas D and trimming were derived from the DNA. Across this sample there are 170,000 or so clones, with roughly three fifths seen only once. Jointly, the top ten make up around 12% of the sample.

This clone has only one observation. Its antigen remains unidentified. No much larger clonotype is one base removed from it; base qualities were not supplied. The CDR3, from cysteine to phenylalanine, totals 15 residues. Only the CDR3 portion is preserved as DNA: 45 bases, with reading frame beginning at the first base. The V end loses 10 bases and the J end loses 3 bases, and a stretch of 17 bases separates them. CDR1 and CDR2 are drawn from the germline V gene (reference sequence): SGHNT, YYREEE. The sample was CD8+ T cells sorted from blood, taken at week 24, from a patient treated with tofacitinib. This TCR was sampled from a human donor with alopecia areata. Here the chain combines TRBV5-4 and TRBJ1-6, with the D gene not confidently named. Here is the DNA: TGTGCCTACCAGGAGGGAAGGGTCTATAATTCACCCCTCCACTTT. Its protein product is CAYQEGRVYNSPLHF.